The T cell receptor beta chain under discussion was sequenced for a study of OX40 agonist ivuxolimab in advanced cancers. Background on the study: Earlier treatment with anti-PD-1, anti-PD-L1 or anti-CTLA-4 was permitted, and roughly 40% had received some.

This CDR3 has 17 residues. CDR1 is LNHDA and CDR2 is SQIVND in the germline V gene (reference sequence). J lost 6 bases, V lost 1 base, and 14 bases had no gene match. Sequencing was performed with immunoSEQ multiplex PCR; in TCRdb, only in-frame clones are kept and a portion is missing. The table lists 50,000 to 70,000 clones, 84% of them singletons. Autoimmune disease history or systemic immunosuppression was exclusionary. The starting material was CD4+ or CD8+ T cells sorted from blood, obtained in a trial of the OX40 agonist ivuxolimab. The chain recombines TRBV19 with TRBJ2-7; 8 bases line up with TRBD1. The receptor was isolated from an adult with an advanced solid tumor such as melanoma, head and neck, liver or kidney cancer. The chain's CDR3 is CASSIAYRGTGGAEQYF. CDR3 DNA sequence: TGTGCCAGTAGTATAGCCTACCGGGGGACAGGAGGGGCCGAGCAGTACTTC.